What follows are 5 T cell receptor beta chains derived from one specimen sequenced in a study of blood T cell repertoires in COVID-19. The data were produced by immunoSEQ multiplex PCR, yet TCRdb's version contains in-frame clones alone and is incomplete. The table records 43,000 or so clones, roughly 86% of them present only once. Sequenced sample: peripheral blood. Receptor source: a man between 60 and 75 years old with active or convalescent COVID-19.

The chain recombines TRBV6-5 with TRBJ1-1; a possible D gene is TRBD1 (5 bases). V shed 8 bases and J shed 5 bases, with 18 bases lying between them. CDR3 length: 14 amino acids. Germline loops: CDR1 MNHEY, CDR2 SVGAGI. Here the CDR3 DNA reads TGTGCCAGCGGGCAGCCGGGGGAAGGGACTGAAGCTTTCTTT. This translates into CASGQPGEGTEAFF.

The V gene is TRBV2, the J gene TRBJ1-2; 10 bases align to TRBD1. CDR1 SNHLY and CDR2 FYNNEI come from the germline V gene. This CDR3 region has 14 residues. The trim removed 4 bases at V and 7 bases at J, leaving 6 bases unmatched. CDR3 sequence reads: CASSGGQGVGGYTF. DNA for the CDR3: TGTGCCAGCAGTGGTGGACAGGGGGTGGGTGGCTACACCTTC.

The count of this clone is one. The chain joins TRBV18 to TRBJ2-2, with no clear D. This CDR3 has 14 amino acids. Germline V CDR1 and CDR2: KGHSH, LQKENI. The germline V and J ends were trimmed by 3 bases and 1 base, with 6 bases remaining between them. CDR3 in amino acids: CASSPQENTGELFF. The CDR3 region has the DNA TGTGCCAGCTCACCGCAGGAGAACACCGGGGAGCTGTTTTTT.

The chain combines TRBV5-1 with TRBJ2-3, with 7 nucleotides matching TRBD1. Germline lookup yields CDR1 SGHRS and CDR2 YFSETQ. CDR3 length equals 15 residues. V trimming: 1 base; J trimming: 1 base; junction bases outside the gene matches: 3. The CDR3 loop reads CASSLIQGRTDTQYF. CDR3 sequence (DNA): TGCGCCAGCAGCTTGATACAGGGGCGCACAGATACGCAGTATTTT.

This rearrangement joins TRBV5-1 to TRBJ1-2; no reliable D call. Germline CDR1 and CDR2: SGHRS and YFSETQ. This CDR3 comprises 14 residues. Trimming stripped 0 bases from V and 2 bases from J, with 8 bases between. The CDR3, as DNA: TGCGCCAGCAGCTTGGGAGGTGAGAACTATGGCTACACCTTC. Translation: CASSLGGENYGYTF.